This T cell receptor (beta chain) is from a study of CD8 T cells in ankylosing spondylitis. There are a few counts of this clonotype. Its specificity is unknown. TCRdb used MiXCR to reprocess the 5' RACE reads, holding one entry per CDR3 protein. The repertoire holds about 340,000 distinct CDR3 sequences, with 8% as singletons. Germline CDR1 reads SGHTA; CDR2 reads FQGTGA. Losses at the gene ends were 4 bases for V and 11 bases for J; bases not matched to a gene: 11. This CDR3 is built from 15 residues. Findings and caveats of the study: Characteristic of ankylosing spondylitis blood, it appeared, was a TCR beta motif comprising about 8 highly homologous variants.

This chain connects TRBV7-3 to TRBJ2-3, with 11 bases aligning to TRBD2. The receptor comes from a male donor with ankylosing spondylitis. The sample comprised blood, either unsorted or a sorted T cell fraction (not recorded which). The CDR3 nucleotides read TGTGCCAGCAGCTCCACTAGCGGGGGCCAGGTGGGGCAGTATTTT. Protein sequence: CASSSTSGGQVGQYF.